The clone carrying this TCR beta chain has more than one count but fewer than ten. As yet, its antigen is unknown. This record comes from a study of T cell repertoires in cytomegalovirus infection. About the research overall: Peptides in the study included HLA-C-restricted and HLA-B-restricted CMV epitopes.

MiXCR was run by TCRdb on the reads, yielding one entry per CDR3 protein. The sample lists roughly 340,000 distinct CDR3 sequences, about 28% occurring once. The germline gives CDR1 DFQATT, CDR2 SNEGSKA (reference sequence). V lost 3 bases to trimming and J lost 2 bases, with 10 bases between them. The CDR3 runs 13 residues. The specimen comprised cultured PBMCs, sampled from culture after CMV antigen stimulation. The receptor was isolated from a human donor in good health (CMV status not recorded). Some clones in this sample may be carry-over from other donors' samples. The chain employs TRBV20-1 and TRBJ1-2; D is undetermined. This CDR3 reads CSARSGINYGYTF. CDR3 DNA sequence: TGCAGTGCTAGGTCCGGGATAAACTATGGCTACACCTTC.